Each of the 10 T cell receptor beta chains below was sequenced from the same sample in a study of tissue T cells after allogeneic stem cell transplantation. The protocol was immunoSEQ multiplex PCR, while the TCRdb copy is restricted to in-frame clones and leaves out a portion. Of over 3,500 clones listed, approximately 74% were seen once; the top ten hold about 9%. The material sequenced was left colon tissue, taken at autopsy. These receptor sequences come from a woman between 18 and 50 years old with breast cancer.

This clone was recorded once. The chain links TRBV6-6 to TRBJ2-5, with D uncertain. V gave up 6 bases and J gave up 1 base, with 9 bases separating them. The V gene's germline CDR1 is MNHNY and CDR2 SVGAGI (reference sequence). The length of the CDR3 is 13 residues. CDR3 coding DNA: TGTGCCAGCAGGTCCCTACCCCAAGAGACCCAGTACTTC. This gives the protein CASRSLPQETQYF.

In its sample, this clone was seen a few times. CDR3 amino acids: CATSDPRDGNYGYTF. The DNA of the CDR3 is TGTGCCACCAGTGACCCGAGGGACGGTAACTATGGCTACACCTTC. The V call is TRBV24-1, the J call TRBJ1-2, with a possible D match to TRBD1 (5 bases). Germline V gene lookup returns CDR1 KGHDR and CDR2 SFDVKD. This CDR3 region has 15 residues. V lost 4 bases, J lost 1 base, and 12 bases lay in between.

This chain links TRBV7-2 with TRBJ1-2; tentatively, D is TRBD1 (6 bases). The CDR3 runs 17 residues. Germline assignment: CDR1 SGHTA and CDR2 FQGNSA. V lost 0 bases and J 8 bases, leaving 22 bases between the germline ends. The CDR3 DNA reads as TGTGCCAGCAGCTTAGCTCGGGAACTTCAGGACAGAGGGGGCTACACCTTC. Its translation is CASSLARELQDRGGYTF.

The chain has TRBV23-1 and TRBJ2-2; maybe TRBD1 (6 bases). TRBV23-1 is flagged as an ORF with uncertain function. The V gene lost 3 bases and the J gene lost 4 bases, with 15 bases spanning the gap. This CDR3 has 16 residues. CDR3 DNA sequence: TGCGCCAGCAGTCACCCGAGACAGGTGAGCACCGGGGAGCTGTTTTTT. The encoded protein is CASSHPRQVSTGELFF.

V and J are TRBV3-1 (or the pseudogene TRBV3-2) and TRBJ2-3, with D possibly called TRBD1 or TRBD2 (6 bases each). The CDR3 length is 18 residues. Germline loops: CDR1 LGHDT, CDR2 YNNKEL (reference sequence). The V and J ends lost 4 bases and 4 bases respectively, with 24 bases between them. In DNA form, the CDR3 reads TGTGCCAGCAGCCGGGGGCCGGAGGGGGGATGGGCATCAGATACGCAGTATTTT. It is translated as CASSRGPEGGWASDTQYF.

The chain combines TRBV4-3 with TRBJ2-7; 7 bases fit TRBD1. Trimming at V came to 3 bases and at J to 2 bases, leaving 10 bases not matched to a gene. This CDR3 region has 16 residues. Germline CDR1 reads LGHNA; CDR2 reads YSLEER. CDR3 sequence reads: CASSHDRELPAYEQYF. The CDR3 DNA reads TGCGCCAGCAGCCATGACAGGGAGCTACCGGCCTACGAGCAGTACTTC.

By share, this clone counts as hyperexpanded. The rearrangement uses TRBV5-1 and TRBJ2-7; 7 bases are shared with TRBD2. Germline V gene sequence: CDR1 SGHRS, CDR2 YFSETQ. J lost 6 bases, V lost 1 base, and 4 bases had no gene match. The CDR3 spans 13 residues. CDR3 residues: CASSLTGGSEQYF. CDR3 coding DNA: TGCGCCAGCAGCTTGACGGGGGGAAGCGAGCAGTACTTC.

This clone was found once. The chain joins TRBV28 to TRBJ1-2, with unresolved D. The germline V and J ends were trimmed by 7 bases and 4 bases, with 19 bases remaining between them. CDR3 size: 15 residues. Germline loops: CDR1 MDHEN, CDR2 SYDVKM. The CDR3 protein is CASINLPRQTYGYTF. CDR3 bases: TGTGCCAGCATCAACCTACCAAGGCAAACCTATGGCTACACCTTC.

The chain employs TRBV7-2 and TRBJ2-2; D unclear. The V end was cut by 1 base, the J end by 0 bases, with 9 bases between. Per the germline V gene, CDR1 is SGHTA and CDR2 is FQGNSA. The CDR3 extends over 16 amino acids. For the CDR3, the DNA is TGTGCCAGCAGCTTAGTCACAGCTACGAACACCGGGGAGCTGTTTTTT. Its translation is CASSLVTATNTGELFF. Full variable domain (remainder filled in from reference TRBV7-2 and TRBJ2-2): GAGVSQSPSNKVTEKGKDVELRCDPISGHTALYWYRQSLGQGLEFLIYFQGNSAPDKSGLPSDRFSAERTGGSVSTLTIQRTQQEDSAVYLCASSLVTATNTGELFFGEGSRLTVL.

The genes are TRBV7-3 and TRBJ2-2; no reliable D call. V lost 4 bases and J lost 5, with 8 bases in between. The CDR3 sequence is 13 residues long. Germline loops: CDR1 SGHTA, CDR2 FQGTGA. The CDR3 DNA reads as TGTGCCAGCAGCTCCCGTCTGACCGGGGAGCTGTTTTTT. Its protein is CASSSRLTGELFF.